One and the same sample provided the 31 T cell receptor beta chains below, sequenced in a study of blood T cell repertoires in COVID-19. Sequencing used immunoSEQ multiplex PCR; TCRdb keeps in-frame clones, though not all of them. The sample holds nearly 250,000 clones, more than 75% seen once. The sequencing sample was made of peripheral blood. These receptors originate from a woman older than 75 with COVID-19, enrolled during active disease.

The chain joins TRBV3-1 (or the pseudogene TRBV3-2) to TRBJ2-1; 8 nucleotides align to TRBD1. Germline V gene sequence: CDR1 LGHDT, CDR2 YNNKEL (reference sequence). With V trimmed by 7 bases and J by 4 bases, 9 bases remained unmatched. CDR3 length equals 15 residues. The CDR3 DNA reads as TGTGCCAGCAAGACAGGGGCAGTCGGGTACAATGAGCAGTTCTTC. Translated: CASKTGAVGYNEQFF.

The rearrangement uses TRBV7-9 and TRBJ2-7, with 7 positions matching TRBD2. Trimming took 0 bases from V and 2 from J; bases not matched to a gene: 4. The germline gives CDR1 SEHNR, CDR2 FQNEAQ (reference sequence). This CDR3 contains 15 residues. The CDR3 nucleotides read TGTGCCAGCAGCTTAGCGGGGGGGTCCCCCTACGAGCAGTACTTC. Translating gives CASSLAGGSPYEQYF. The variable domain in full, with the rest retrieved from reference TRBV7-9 and TRBJ2-7, is DTGVSQNPRHKITKRGQNVTFRCDPISEHNRLYWYRQTLGQGPEFLTYFQNEAQLEKSRLLSDRFSAERPKGSFSTLEIQRTEQGDSAMYLCASSLAGGSPYEQYFGPGTRLTVT.

This chain uses TRBV10-3 with TRBJ1-1; D gene ambiguous. V was pared by 6 bases and J by 1 base, with 12 bases between. The CDR3 runs to 14 residues. Germline V gene data show CDR1 as ENHRY and CDR2 as SYGVKD. This CDR3 is CAISLLRENTEAFF. The CDR3, as DNA: TGTGCCATCAGCTTGCTCCGGGAGAACACTGAAGCTTTCTTT.

The genes are TRBV11-2 and TRBJ1-4, with D perhaps TRBD1 (6 bases). The ends were cut back, 5 bases at V and 4 bases at J, with 11 bases in the middle. The CDR3 extends over 14 amino acids. Per germline, CDR1 SGHAT and CDR2 FQNNGV. CDR3 DNA: TGTGCCAGCAGCCGGGGGGCTTTTAATGAAAAACTGTTTTTT. This translates into CASSRGAFNEKLFF.

J is TRBJ1-1 and V is TRBV6-5; D might be TRBD1 (6 bases). Germline CDR1 and CDR2: MNHEY and SVGAGI. This CDR3 is built from 16 residues. Trimming removed 0 bases at V and 4 bases at J, with 15 bases between. The CDR3 spells CASSYSLGQESTEAFF. Written as DNA, the CDR3 is TGTGCCAGCAGTTACTCGTTGGGACAAGAGTCCACTGAAGCTTTCTTT.

The rearrangement joins TRBV6-5 to TRBJ1-2, with no clear D. CDR1 is MNHEY, CDR2 SVGAGI, per germline. Trimming removed 0 bases from V and 5 bases from J, with 13 bases in between. This CDR3 has 15 amino acids. Here the CDR3 reads CASSYSTPPEYGYTF. The CDR3 nucleotides read TGTGCCAGCAGTTACTCGACGCCGCCGGAGTATGGCTACACCTTC.

The chain carries TRBV28 and TRBJ1-2; D is unclear. The CDR3 loop spans 14 amino acids. Trimming pared 2 bases from V and 4 bases from J, leaving 11 bases between. Looked up from germline, CDR1 is MDHEN and CDR2 is SYDVKM. The chain's CDR3 is CASSLVSGFYGYTF. The CDR3 region has the DNA TGTGCCAGCAGTTTAGTCAGCGGATTCTATGGCTACACCTTC.

J is TRBJ2-5 and V is TRBV11-2, with D tentatively TRBD2 (7 bases). V shed 4 bases and J shed 2 bases, with 20 bases lying between them. Germline V CDR1 and CDR2: SGHAT, FQNNGV. The CDR3 is 17 amino acids. The CDR3 loop reads CASSSPGGGRMQETQYF. In nucleotides, the CDR3 is TGTGCCAGCAGCTCCCCTGGGGGCGGGAGAATGCAAGAGACCCAGTACTTC.

The count of this clone is one. The junction departs from germline at one end; a sequencing error may be responsible. V and J are TRBV5-4 and TRBJ2-2; D perhaps matches TRBD1 (5 bases). Germline V gives CDR1 SGHNT, CDR2 YYREEE (reference sequence). This CDR3 has 15 amino acids. The CDR3 loop is CASSLQGRNAGELFF. The DNA for the CDR3 is TGTGCCAGCAGCTTGCAGGGTCGGAACGCCGGGGAGCTGTTTTTT. The full variable domain, completed using reference TRBV5-4 and TRBJ2-2, is ETGVTQSPTHLIKTRGQQVTLRCSSQSGHNTVSWYQQALGQGPQFIFQYYREEENGRGNFPPRFSGLQFPNYSSELNVNALELDDSALYLCASSLQGRNAGELFFGEGSRLTVL.

The DNA for the CDR3 is TGCGCCAGCAGCGAAGGGGACAGGGATGGCTACACCTTC. Translated: CASSEGDRDGYTF. The chain combines TRBV5-1 with TRBJ1-2; 9 positions match TRBD1. There are 13 residues in the CDR3. V was pared by 4 bases and J by 6 bases, with 4 bases of the junction left unmatched. Per the germline V gene, CDR1 is SGHRS and CDR2 is YFSETQ.

The chain links TRBV6-5 to TRBJ2-7; 8 positions match TRBD1. V lost 6 bases, J lost 4 bases, and 11 bases stayed unmatched. This CDR3 region has 15 residues. Per the germline V gene, CDR1 is MNHEY and CDR2 is SVGAGI. CDR3 nucleotide sequence: TGTGCCAGCAGCCGGGCCAGGGGGCGTGGGTACGAGCAGTACGTC. It encodes CASSRARGRGYEQYV.

CDR3 in amino acids: CASGGTGGFVATNEKLFF. CDR3 nucleotides: TGTGCCAGTGGAGGGACAGGGGGTTTCGTTGCAACTAATGAAAAACTGTTTTTT. The rearrangement joins TRBV19 to TRBJ1-4; 11 positions match TRBD1. Germline CDR1 reads LNHDA; CDR2 reads SQIVND (reference sequence). V shed 8 bases and J 0 bases; nucleotides not matched to a gene: 11. The CDR3 is made up of 18 amino acids.

This rearrangement joins TRBV6-2 or TRBV6-3 to TRBJ1-5; 9 nucleotides align to TRBD1. Looked up from germline, CDR1 is MNHEY and CDR2 is SVGEGT. The CDR3 totals 14 residues. Losses at the gene ends were 5 bases for V and 3 bases for J; bases not matched to a gene: 2. The DNA of the CDR3 is TGTGCCAGCAGTCGGACAGGGGACAATCAGCCCCAGCATTTT. Residues: CASSRTGDNQPQHF.

The gene calls are TRBV6-5 and TRBJ1-1, with D perhaps matching TRBD1 (5 bases). The CDR3 is 15 amino acids. Per germline, CDR1 MNHEY and CDR2 SVGAGI. V was pared by 6 bases and J by 3 bases, with 17 bases between. CDR3 nucleotides: TGTGCCAGCAGGGGTCAACAGGTCCCGGACACTGAAGCTTTCTTT. Amino acid sequence: CASRGQQVPDTEAFF.

The gene calls are TRBV24-1 and TRBJ2-3, with 10 bases fitting TRBD1. Germline V gene sequence: CDR1 KGHDR, CDR2 SFDVKD. The CDR3 totals 15 residues. V lost 5 bases, J lost 2 bases, and 3 bases stayed unmatched. The CDR3 nucleotides read TGTGCCACCAGTGGGGGGACAGGGGCCACAGATACGCAGTATTTT. Amino acids: CATSGGTGATDTQYF.

V is TRBV30 and J is TRBJ1-3, with 9 bases that match TRBD1. Germline trimming cut 3 bases from V and 7 bases from J; bases unmatched to any gene: 4. There are 13 residues in the CDR3. Germline CDR1 is GTSNPN and CDR2 is SVGIG (reference sequence). In DNA, the CDR3 is TGTGCCTGGAGCCCGGGACAGGGCAACACCATATATTTT. Its protein is CAWSPGQGNTIYF.

The chain employs TRBV5-1 and TRBJ1-6; the match to TRBD1 covers 7 bases. V shed 2 bases and J 13 bases; nucleotides not matched to a gene: 9. The CDR3 contains 14 residues. Per germline, CDR1 SGHRS and CDR2 YFSETQ. CDR3 in DNA: TGCGCCAGCAGCTTCGGGACAGAGAAACTCCCCCTCCACTTT. It encodes CASSFGTEKLPLHF. The full variable domain, with the rest looked up from reference TRBV5-1 and TRBJ1-6, is KAGVTQTPRYLIKTRGQQVTLSCSPISGHRSVSWYQQTPGQGLQFLFEYFSETQRNKGNFPGRFSGRQFSNSRSEMNVSTLELGDSALYLCASSFGTEKLPLHFGNGTRLTVT.

In nucleotides, the CDR3 is TGTGCCACCAGCAGAGGGGGGACAGGGATGGGCACTGAAGCTTTCTTT. It encodes CATSRGGTGMGTEAFF. V usage is TRBV15 and J usage is TRBJ1-1, with 9 bases fitting TRBD1. Germline CDR1 LNHNV, CDR2 YYDKDF (reference sequence). The V segment lost 1 base and the J segment 4 bases; nucleotides outside the gene matches: 7. The CDR3 length is 16 residues. The whole variable domain, filled in from reference TRBV15 and TRBJ1-1, reads DAMVIQNPRYQVTQFGKPVTLSCSQTLNHNVMYWYQQKSSQAPKLLFHYYDKDFNNEADTPDNFQSRRPNTSFCFLDIRSPGLGDTAMYLCATSRGGTGMGTEAFFGQGTRLTVV.

V gene TRBV5-5 combines with J gene TRBJ1-1; 8 bases line up with TRBD1. Per germline, CDR1 SGHKS and CDR2 YYEKEE (reference sequence). V lost 5 bases to trimming and J lost 0 bases; unmatched junction nucleotides: 6. This CDR3 has 15 residues. DNA for the CDR3: TGTGCCAGCAGTCGTGGACAGGGTTTGAACACTGAAGCTTTCTTT. Translated, it gives CASSRGQGLNTEAFF.

This chain connects TRBV9 to TRBJ1-1; 7 bases agree with TRBD1. V gave up 4 bases and J gave up 7 bases; unmatched junction bases: 10. CDR1 and CDR2 (germline): SGDLS, YYNGEE. This CDR3 has 14 amino acids. CDR3 nucleotides: TGTGCCAGCAGCTCGGACAGGAAGGGGGGTGAAGCTTTCTTT. Its translation: CASSSDRKGGEAFF.

The rearrangement uses TRBV28 and TRBJ1-1; D remains ambiguous. Trimming stripped 3 bases from V and 2 bases from J, with 7 bases between. Germline V CDR1 and CDR2: MDHEN, SYDVKM. The CDR3 is 13 residues long. This CDR3 reads CASSFSVNTEAFF. Written as DNA, the CDR3 is TGTGCCAGCAGTTTTTCGGTTAACACTGAAGCTTTCTTT.

This rearrangement joins TRBV29-1 to TRBJ1-2; possibly TRBD1 for D (6 bases). V was pared by 7 bases and J by 1 base, with 19 bases between. The CDR3 loop spans 15 amino acids. Germline V gives CDR1 SQVTM, CDR2 ANQGSEA. CDR3 loop: CSAEQGVGGNYGYTF. The CDR3 DNA reads as TGCAGCGCCGAACAGGGAGTCGGTGGTAACTATGGCTACACCTTC. Full variable domain (missing parts from reference TRBV29-1 and TRBJ1-2): SAVISQKPSRDICQRGTSLTIQCQVDSQVTMMFWYRQQPGQSLTLIATANQGSEATYESGFVIDKFPISRPNLTFSTLTVSNMSPEDSSIYLCSAEQGVGGNYGYTFGSGTRLTVV.

V and J are TRBV28 and TRBJ2-3; tentatively, D is TRBD1 (6 bases). Trimming shortened V by 3 bases and J by 7 bases, and 17 bases separated the two germline ends. CDR3 length equals 15 residues. CDR1 is MDHEN, CDR2 SYDVKM, per germline. CDR3 residues: CASSFGTPPPNTQYF. The DNA of the CDR3 is TGTGCCAGCAGTTTTGGGACACCTCCTCCAAATACGCAGTATTTT.

The rearrangement links TRBV10-3 to TRBJ1-1, with 8 bases lining up with TRBD1. Germline V lookup: CDR1 ENHRY, CDR2 SYGVKD. V gave up 11 bases and J gave up 7 bases; unmatched junction bases: 9. CDR3 length equals 12 residues. Here the CDR3 DNA reads TGTGCCGCGTCAGGGGGCGAGGGTGAAGCTTTCTTT. It specifies CAASGGEGEAFF.

The V call is TRBV19, the J call TRBJ1-1, with TRBD1 as a possible D gene (5 bases). The CDR3 is 15 amino acids. The V end lost 1 base, the J end lost 7 bases, and 16 bases lay between the germline ends. Germline V gene data show CDR1 as LNHDA and CDR2 as SQIVND (reference sequence). The CDR3 DNA is TGTGCCAGTAGTATAGTTTGGCAGGGAGGAAATGAAGCTTTCTTT. This encodes CASSIVWQGGNEAFF.

In DNA, the CDR3 is TGTGCCTGGAGTGGGTCAGGGCGGGGGGACACTGAAGCTTTCTTT. It specifies CAWSGSGRGDTEAFF. The chain employs TRBV30 and TRBJ1-1, with D possibly TRBD1 on 5 matching bases. Germline lookup yields CDR1 GTSNPN and CDR2 SVGIG (reference sequence). This CDR3 region has 15 residues. V was clipped by 1 base and J by 3 bases, with 15 bases between them.

The chain couples TRBV6-2 or TRBV6-3 to TRBJ2-1; 7 bases match TRBD2. The J segment lost 9 bases and the V segment lost 2 bases, leaving 13 bases of the junction unmatched. Germline-derived CDR1 and CDR2 are MNHEY and SVGEGT. This CDR3 has 16 residues. CDR3 sequence: CASSYVLAGPRGEQFF. CDR3 coding DNA: TGTGCCAGCAGTTACGTCTTAGCGGGCCCCCGGGGTGAGCAGTTCTTC.

The chain is built from TRBV12-3 or TRBV12-4 and TRBJ2-5; weak D call: TRBD1 (7 bases). V shed 7 bases and J shed 3 bases, with 12 bases lying between them. CDR3 length: 13 residues. This chain's CDR3 is CASNAGQKETQYF. In DNA, the CDR3 is TGTGCCAGCAACGCGGGACAGAAAGAGACCCAGTACTTC.

This clone was seen more than once but under ten times. The rearrangement links TRBV5-1 to TRBJ2-5, with 8 bases identical to TRBD1. Germline-derived CDR1 and CDR2 are SGHRS and YFSETQ. After removal of 4 bases from V and 3 bases from J, the junction contained 8 bases not matched to a gene. The CDR3 runs to 15 residues. The CDR3 nucleotides read TGCGCCAGCAGCACGCTTCCGGGACAGGAAGAGACCCAGTACTTC. Encoded protein: CASSTLPGQEETQYF. Full variable domain (outside the CDR3, taken from reference TRBV5-1 and TRBJ2-5): KAGVTQTPRYLIKTRGQQVTLSCSPISGHRSVSWYQQTPGQGLQFLFEYFSETQRNKGNFPGRFSGRQFSNSRSEMNVSTLELGDSALYLCASSTLPGQEETQYFGPGTRLLVL.

The chain combines TRBV27 with TRBJ2-5; 9 bases map to TRBD2. This CDR3 region has 13 residues. V was clipped by 0 bases and J by 7 bases; unmatched bases: 0. Per germline, CDR1 MNHEY and CDR2 SMNVEV (reference sequence). CDR3 sequence: CASSLSREGTQYF. CDR3 nucleotides: TGTGCCAGCAGTTTATCGCGGGAGGGGACCCAGTACTTC.

This rearrangement joins TRBV5-5 to TRBJ1-3, with 7 bases lining up with TRBD1. The CDR3 has 18 amino acids. With V trimmed by 4 bases and J by 0 bases, 13 bases remained unmatched. Germline V gene data show CDR1 as SGHKS and CDR2 as YYEKEE (reference sequence). The CDR3 loop reads CASSRTGGVLSSGNTIYF. In DNA, the CDR3 is TGTGCCAGCAGCAGGACAGGCGGAGTTTTGAGCTCTGGAAACACCATATATTTT.